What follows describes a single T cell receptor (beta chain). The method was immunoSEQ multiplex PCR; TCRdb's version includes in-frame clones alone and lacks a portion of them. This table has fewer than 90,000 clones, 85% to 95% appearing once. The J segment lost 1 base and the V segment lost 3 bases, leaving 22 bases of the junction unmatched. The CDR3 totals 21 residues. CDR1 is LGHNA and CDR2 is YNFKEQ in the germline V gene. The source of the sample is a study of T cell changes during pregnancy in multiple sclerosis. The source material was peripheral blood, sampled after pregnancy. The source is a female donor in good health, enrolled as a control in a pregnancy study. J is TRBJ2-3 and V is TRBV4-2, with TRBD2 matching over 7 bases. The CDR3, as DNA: TGTGCCAGCAGCCAGGCCGGCAGGGTGGAGCGGGGACCCACGGGCACAGATACGCAGTATTTT. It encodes CASSQAGRVERGPTGTDTQYF.